The entry that follows covers one T cell receptor (beta chain) sequence. Its target is not known. An end of the junction differs from the germline gene, which may be a read error. The data were obtained in a study of blood T cells in healthy people across ages. The V gene's germline CDR1 is DFQATT and CDR2 SNEGSKA (reference sequence). This CDR3 spans 16 amino acids. Next came a second PCR, run for roughly 6 to 11 cycles, which used a sample-barcoded 5' primer along with a J-beta primer mix. Each cDNA molecule carried a tag from a template-switch adaptor that contained 12 random nucleotides. Using its own MiXCR run on the 5' RACE reads, TCRdb lists one record per CDR3 protein. This sample has 1.5 million or so distinct CDR3 sequences, with 35% to 45% found just once. The people who gave samples were healthy Caucasians from Russia, aged roughly 6 to 100. Study-wide results and caveats: With age, beta diversity per million T cells declined roughly linearly, significantly by about 37. Observed TCR beta diversity showed a strong correlation with the percentage of naive T cells as measured by flow cytometry.

The receptor was isolated from a woman aged 18-29 years in good health. Sequencing was done on a sample of blood. The genes are TRBV20-1 and TRBJ2-3, with TRBD2 matching 7 bases. CDR3 nucleotides: TGCTGTGCTAGTCGACTAGCCCCGTTCAGCACAGATACGCAGTATTTT. This translates into CCASRLAPFSTDTQYF.